This T cell receptor (beta chain) is from a study of CD8+ T cells in alopecia areata. Whole-study findings and limits: Possibly because of HLA-related factors, TCR sharing was less clear across patients than in mice.

This clone was recorded a few times. No antigen is known for it. Mouse gene names apply. The read ends 4 residues shy of where the CDR3 ends; the end is completed using the germline J gene. RNA extraction and reverse transcription yielded cDNA as sequencing template. Only in-frame clones appear in the TCRdb table, and some are missing; sequencing was by immunoSEQ multiplex PCR. Recorded here are some 110,000 clones, none singletons. This CDR3 spans 15 amino acids. Germline V gene sequence: CDR1 NSQYPW, CDR2 LRSPGD (reference sequence). J was trimmed by 2 bases and V by 6 bases; bases with no gene match: 5.

The rearrangement links TRBV1 to TRBJ2-1; TRBD2 matches 9 bases. This receptor was identified in a C3H/HeJ mouse with alopecia areata. MHC haplotype of the strain: H2-k. Sequenced input: lesional skin. The sequenced CDR3 bases are TGCACCTGCAGCACGACTGGGGGAGACTATGCT. Translated: CTCSTTGGDYA. The CDR3 reads in full as CTCSTTGGDYAEQFF.